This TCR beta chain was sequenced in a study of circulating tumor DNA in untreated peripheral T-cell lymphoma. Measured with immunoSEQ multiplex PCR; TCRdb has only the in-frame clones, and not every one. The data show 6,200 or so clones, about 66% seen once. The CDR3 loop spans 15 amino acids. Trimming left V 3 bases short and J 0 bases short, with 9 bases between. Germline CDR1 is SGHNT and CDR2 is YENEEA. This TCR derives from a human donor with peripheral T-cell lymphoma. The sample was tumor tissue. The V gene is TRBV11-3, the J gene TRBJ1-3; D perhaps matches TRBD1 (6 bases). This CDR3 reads CASSLSTGSGNTIYF. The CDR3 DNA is TGTGCCAGCAGCTTGTCGACAGGCTCTGGAAACACCATATATTTT.